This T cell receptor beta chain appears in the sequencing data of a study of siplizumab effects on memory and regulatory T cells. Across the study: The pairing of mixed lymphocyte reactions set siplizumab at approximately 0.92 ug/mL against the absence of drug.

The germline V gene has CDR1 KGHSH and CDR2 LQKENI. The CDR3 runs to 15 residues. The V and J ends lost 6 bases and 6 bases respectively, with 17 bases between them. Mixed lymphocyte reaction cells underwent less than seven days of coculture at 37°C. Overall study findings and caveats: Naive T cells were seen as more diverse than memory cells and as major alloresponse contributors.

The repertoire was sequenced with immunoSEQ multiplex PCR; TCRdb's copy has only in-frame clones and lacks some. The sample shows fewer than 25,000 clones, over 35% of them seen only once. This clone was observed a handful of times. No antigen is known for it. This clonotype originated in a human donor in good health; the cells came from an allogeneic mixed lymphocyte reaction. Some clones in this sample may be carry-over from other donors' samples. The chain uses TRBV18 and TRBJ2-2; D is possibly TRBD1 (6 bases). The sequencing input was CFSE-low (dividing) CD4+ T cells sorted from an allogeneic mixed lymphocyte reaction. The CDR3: CASSDNTGFPGELFF. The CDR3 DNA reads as TGTGCCAGCTCGGACAACACAGGGTTCCCCGGGGAGCTGTTTTTT.